A single sample gave rise to the 26 T cell receptor beta chains below, sequenced in a study of blood T cell repertoires in COVID-19. Sequencing used immunoSEQ multiplex PCR; TCRdb keeps in-frame clones, though not all of them. The table shows approximately 210,000 clones, with 65% to 85% occurring only once. Specimen: PBMCs or T cells enriched from blood (not recorded which). These receptors were taken from a man aged 25 to 45 with acute COVID-19.

This chain connects TRBV15 to TRBJ2-5; 10 nucleotides match TRBD2. V was pared by 1 base and J by 0 bases, with 5 bases of the junction left unmatched. The CDR3 is made up of 17 amino acids. Germline lookup yields CDR1 LNHNV and CDR2 YYDKDF (reference sequence). The CDR3 region has the DNA TGTGCCACCAGCAGAGCCCTAGCGGGGGCATACCAAGAGACCCAGTACTTC. Translating it yields CATSRALAGAYQETQYF.

V gene TRBV19 combines with J gene TRBJ2-1, with 8 bases matching TRBD2. V shed 6 bases, J shed 15 bases, and the junction held 16 bases outside the gene matches. This CDR3 contains 14 residues. Germline assignment: CDR1 LNHDA and CDR2 SQIVND (reference sequence). Here the CDR3 DNA reads TGTGCCAGTAGAGTCCCTGGCGGGGGGCAGGATCGGTTCTTC. This translates into CASRVPGGGQDRFF. Drawing the rest from reference TRBV19 and TRBJ2-1, the complete variable domain is DGGITQSPKYLFRKEGQNVTLSCEQNLNHDAMYWYRQDPGQGLRLIYYSQIVNDFQKGDIAEGYSVSREKKESFPLTVTSAQKNPTAFYLCASRVPGGGQDRFFGPGTRLTVL.

The chain has TRBV6-1 and TRBJ2-7; no definite D call. V lost 1 base and J 2 bases, leaving 9 bases between the germline ends. The germline V gene has CDR1 MNHNS and CDR2 SASEGT. This CDR3 region has 14 residues. CDR3 DNA sequence: TGTGCCAGCAGTGAAGAACAGTTAGCCTACGAGCAGTACTTC. Translation: CASSEEQLAYEQYF.

This clone was counted a few times. The chain is built from TRBV9 and TRBJ2-2, with D uncertain. The germline V gene has CDR1 SGDLS and CDR2 YYNGEE. The CDR3 is 18 amino acids. Trimming pared 0 bases from V and 1 base from J, leaving 16 bases between. The CDR3 loop is CASSVDLVGPGNTGELFF. The CDR3 nucleotides are TGTGCCAGCAGCGTAGACTTAGTTGGTCCAGGGAACACCGGGGAGCTGTTTTTT.

The chain carries TRBV10-3 and TRBJ2-5, with 10 bases identical to TRBD2. From germline, CDR1 is ENHRY and CDR2 SYGVKD. This CDR3 is 17 amino acids long. V lost 6 bases to trimming and J lost 0 bases; unmatched junction nucleotides: 10. This CDR3 is CAISITLSGGNQETQYF. The CDR3 region has the DNA TGTGCCATCAGCATAACTCTTAGCGGGGGGAACCAAGAGACCCAGTACTTC.

The rearrangement joins TRBV18 to TRBJ1-5; D possibly corresponds to TRBD1 (5 bases). The V and J ends lost 4 bases and 3 bases respectively, with 10 bases between them. CDR3 length: 14 residues. From germline, CDR1 is KGHSH and CDR2 LQKENI. CDR3 protein: CASSRDSDNQPQHF. In nucleotides, the CDR3 is TGTGCCAGCTCACGTGACAGTGACAATCAGCCCCAGCATTTT.

This clone was counted a few times. The rearrangement uses TRBV5-4 and TRBJ1-2; D gene ambiguous. V was pared by 0 bases and J by 1 base, with 16 bases between. Germline V gene lookup returns CDR1 SGHNT and CDR2 YYREEE (reference sequence). The CDR3 consists of 17 residues. The CDR3 bases are TGTGCCAGCAGCTTGGACCACCGGACCGGGGATAACTATGGCTACACCTTC. Protein sequence: CASSLDHRTGDNYGYTF. The full variable domain, with the rest looked up from reference TRBV5-4 and TRBJ1-2, is ETGVTQSPTHLIKTRGQQVTLRCSSQSGHNTVSWYQQALGQGPQFIFQYYREEENGRGNFPPRFSGLQFPNYSSELNVNALELDDSALYLCASSLDHRTGDNYGYTFGSGTRLTVV.

The chain joins TRBV7-3 to TRBJ1-1; the D is unclear. CDR1 is SGHTA and CDR2 is FQGTGA in the germline V gene. The length of the CDR3 is 17 residues. Trimming removed 0 bases from V and 1 base from J, with 15 bases in between. The CDR3 spells CASSLTVTAPGNTEAFF. CDR3 DNA sequence: TGTGCCAGCAGCTTAACGGTAACAGCACCTGGGAACACTGAAGCTTTCTTT.

This clone occurred a few times. This sequence joins TRBV3-1 (or the pseudogene TRBV3-2) and TRBJ2-7; 13 bases line up with TRBD2. J gave up 2 bases and V 4 bases, and 5 bases lay outside the gene matches. CDR3 size: 16 residues. Germline CDR1 LGHDT, CDR2 YNNKEL (reference sequence). CDR3 protein: CASSPTTSGGAYEQYF. CDR3 DNA sequence: TGTGCCAGCAGCCCAACCACTAGCGGGGGGGCCTACGAGCAGTACTTC.

The chain employs TRBV6-1 and TRBJ2-6, with 10 nucleotides matching TRBD2. This CDR3 spans 18 amino acids. CDR1 is MNHNS, CDR2 SASEGT, per germline. Trimming removed 1 base from V and 0 bases from J; junction bases left unmatched: 3. CDR3 sequence reads: CASSEVSGGASGANVLTF. Written as DNA, the CDR3 is TGTGCCAGCAGTGAAGTCAGCGGGGGGGCCTCTGGGGCCAACGTCCTGACTTTC.

The chain uses TRBV14 and TRBJ2-3; 14 bases are shared with TRBD2. Germline assignment: CDR1 SGHDN and CDR2 FVKESK. This CDR3 is built from 20 residues. V gave up 0 bases and J gave up 7 bases; unmatched junction bases: 15. CDR3 nucleotides: TGTGCCAGCAGCCAAGACTCGCGACTAGCGGGGGGGCCTCCACACCATACGCAGTATTTT. Amino acids: CASSQDSRLAGGPPHHTQYF.

The gene calls are TRBV7-2 and TRBJ2-1; TRBD2 is a possible D gene (5 bases). The length of the CDR3 is 13 residues. V lost 1 base to trimming and J lost 10 bases, with 11 bases between them. Germline V gene data show CDR1 as SGHTA and CDR2 as FQGNSA. The CDR3 sequence is CASSLDPGGEQFF. CDR3 sequence (DNA): TGTGCCAGCAGCTTAGACCCAGGCGGGGAGCAGTTCTTC. The variable domain in full, completed from reference TRBV7-2 and TRBJ2-1, reads GAGVSQSPSNKVTEKGKDVELRCDPISGHTALYWYRQSLGQGLEFLIYFQGNSAPDKSGLPSDRFSAERTGGSVSTLTIQRTQQEDSAVYLCASSLDPGGEQFFGPGTRLTVL.

The rearrangement joins TRBV5-1 to TRBJ2-5; 8 bases map to TRBD1. The CDR3 length is 16 residues. Trimming at V came to 3 bases and at J to 4 bases, leaving 11 bases not matched to a gene. CDR1 and CDR2 (germline): SGHRS, YFSETQ. The chain's CDR3 is CASSSLGQGGRETQYF. In DNA, the CDR3 is TGCGCCAGCAGCTCCCTCGGACAGGGAGGCCGAGAGACCCAGTACTTC.

The chain carries TRBV3-1 (or the pseudogene TRBV3-2) and TRBJ2-7; D possibly corresponds to TRBD2 (5 bases). Germline V gene sequence: CDR1 LGHDT, CDR2 YNNKEL (reference sequence). V gave up 0 bases and J gave up 6 bases, with 15 bases separating them. This CDR3 is 15 amino acids long. CDR3 protein: CASSQESGLLSEQYF. The CDR3 nucleotides are TGTGCCAGCAGCCAAGAGAGCGGCCTATTGTCCGAGCAGTACTTC.

The chain combines TRBV15 with TRBJ1-5, with 7 bases aligning to TRBD1. The CDR3 has 14 amino acids. CDR1 is LNHNV, CDR2 YYDKDF, per germline (reference sequence). V trimming: 6 bases; J trimming: 3 bases; junction bases outside the gene matches: 5. As DNA, the CDR3 is TGTGCCACCAGTAGGGGGCAGTACAATCAGCCCCAGCATTTT. It specifies CATSRGQYNQPQHF.

V is TRBV6-6 and J is TRBJ1-1; D is perhaps TRBD1 (5 bases). The CDR3 spans 14 residues. The germline V gene encodes CDR1 MNHNY and CDR2 SVGAGI (reference sequence). V dropped 4 bases and J dropped 5 bases, with 14 bases sitting between them. CDR3 amino acids: CASSLGGAGTEAFF. CDR3 in DNA: TGTGCCAGCAGTTTGGGAGGGGCTGGGACTGAAGCTTTCTTT.

This rearrangement joins TRBV30 to TRBJ2-1; 7 bases map to TRBD2. CDR3 length: 12 amino acids. Germline V lookup: CDR1 GTSNPN, CDR2 SVGIG (reference sequence). The J segment lost 10 bases and the V segment lost 1 base, leaving 4 bases of the junction unmatched. CDR3 sequence: CAWSALAVEQFF. The CDR3 DNA follows: TGTGCCTGGAGTGCCCTAGCGGTCGAGCAGTTCTTC.

The V gene is TRBV9, the J gene TRBJ2-7, with D perhaps TRBD2 (5 bases). Germline V gene data show CDR1 as SGDLS and CDR2 as YYNGEE. Trimming took 6 bases from V and 0 from J, leaving 10 bases between them. This CDR3 comprises 13 residues. This chain's CDR3 is CASTGVDSYEQYF. The CDR3, as DNA: TGTGCCAGCACCGGGGTTGACTCCTACGAGCAGTACTTC.

This rearrangement joins TRBV19 to TRBJ2-3; TRBD2 aligns across 13 bases. The J segment lost 6 bases and the V segment lost 5 bases, leaving 5 bases of the junction unmatched. The CDR3 runs to 15 residues. Per the germline V gene, CDR1 is LNHDA and CDR2 is SQIVND (reference sequence). Here the CDR3 reads CASSQLTSGGDTQYF. CDR3 sequence (DNA): TGTGCCAGTAGTCAATTGACTAGCGGGGGGGATACGCAGTATTTT.

The chain combines TRBV6-5 with TRBJ1-5; a possible D gene is TRBD1 (5 bases). V lost 4 bases and J 6 bases, leaving 16 bases between the germline ends. Per the germline V gene, CDR1 is MNHEY and CDR2 is SVGAGI. The CDR3 length is 15 residues. The CDR3, as DNA: TGTGCCAGCAGTTCCCGGGGGGTTTTAGCTCAGCCCCAGCATTTT. It is translated as CASSSRGVLAQPQHF.

V usage is TRBV29-1 and J usage is TRBJ1-2; no reliable D call. The V end was cut by 7 bases, the J end by 4 bases, with 13 bases between. This CDR3 comprises 12 residues. Germline CDR1 and CDR2: SQVTM and ANQGSEA. The DNA of the CDR3 is TGCAGCGGTAGGACTTTCCCCTATGGCTACACCTTC. Residues: CSGRTFPYGYTF.

This clone appeared a single time. The rearrangement uses TRBV24-1 and TRBJ1-6; maybe TRBD1 (6 bases). Trimming stripped 8 bases from V and 4 bases from J, with 14 bases between. The germline V gene has CDR1 KGHDR and CDR2 SFDVKD. The CDR3 has 15 amino acids. The CDR3 nucleotides read TGTGCCACCATCGTGAATACAGGGTATAATTCACCCCTCCACTTT. It yields the protein CATIVNTGYNSPLHF.

This clone has just a few counts. The chain uses TRBV4-2 and TRBJ1-2; 8 nucleotides match TRBD1. CDR3 length: 14 amino acids. Per germline, CDR1 LGHNA and CDR2 YNFKEQ. Unmatched junction bases numbered 5, after V lost 1 base and J lost 7 bases. The CDR3, as DNA: TGTGCCAGCAGCCAAGCCACAGGGGGAGGTGGCTACACCTTC. Amino acids: CASSQATGGGGYTF.

This clone has only a few counts. The V call is TRBV18, the J call TRBJ1-1, with D perhaps matching TRBD1 (6 bases). The germline V and J ends were trimmed by 6 bases and 5 bases, with 16 bases remaining between them. Germline V lookup: CDR1 KGHSH, CDR2 LQKENI. The CDR3 totals 14 residues. The CDR3 nucleotides read TGTGCCAGCTCCCTTGGACAGCTCCGGACTGAAGCTTTCTTT. Amino acids: CASSLGQLRTEAFF.

In its sample, this clone was seen a few times. The V gene is TRBV14, the J gene TRBJ2-2; 8 bases match TRBD2. The germline V gene has CDR1 SGHDN and CDR2 FVKESK. The V segment lost 0 bases and the J segment 6 bases; nucleotides outside the gene matches: 6. The CDR3 is 16 amino acids. Here the CDR3 DNA reads TGTGCCAGCAGCCAAGATATTCAGCGGGGGCCCGGGGAGCTGTTTTTT. Its protein product is CASSQDIQRGPGELFF.

The V gene is TRBV9, the J gene TRBJ2-1, with TRBD1 identical over 7 bases. Trimming cost V 3 bases and J 4 bases; bases outside gene matches: 7. Germline-derived CDR1 and CDR2 are SGDLS and YYNGEE. CDR3 length: 15 amino acids. Written as DNA, the CDR3 is TGTGCCAGCAGCGCGACAGGGTGGCCTTACAATGAGCAGTTCTTC. It translates to CASSATGWPYNEQFF.